Following are 32 T cell receptor beta chains from one sample sequenced in a study of T-cell reconstitution after alpha-beta-depleted transplantation in children (TCRdb year 2016). Receptor libraries were prepared by PCR. This sample was sequenced with an Illumina HiSeq 2500. Molecular barcoding was employed in the preparation of TCR libraries, with unique molecular identifiers being used to normalize TCRbeta repertoire quantification. TCRdb reanalyzed the raw reads on its own, using fastp at Q25 for trimming and MiXCR for clone calling, and kept in-frame beta chains. Every CDR3 protein is listed once, alongside the most common genes and DNA of its rows. The sample includes more than 85,000 distinct CDR3 sequences, with around a tenth observed a single time. About 8.8% of the sample comes from the top ten. The sequenced sample was PBMCs from the stem cell graft donor, obtained from the stem cell graft. These receptors were collected from a human donor who donated a stem cell graft to a child with acute lymphoblastic leukemia.

In its sample, this clonotype was seen a few times. A read error may account for a junction end that differs from germline. V usage is TRBV3-1 and J usage is TRBJ2-5; 9 bases line up with TRBD2. Germline V gene lookup returns CDR1 LGHDT and CDR2 YNNKEL (reference sequence). The CDR3 is made up of 17 amino acids. CDR3 in DNA: TGTGCCAGCACCCAAGGATGGACTAGCGCTCGAGAAGAGACCCAGTACTTC. Residues: CASTQGWTSAREETQYF.

This clonotype was recorded many times. The chain uses TRBV10-1 and TRBJ2-3; the D gene is possibly TRBD2 (5 bases). CDR3 length: 14 residues. With 6 bases removed from V and 6 bases from J, the gap between germline ends came to 16 bases. CDR1 is WNHNN and CDR2 is SYGVQD in the germline V gene (reference sequence). CDR3 bases: TGCGCCAGCAGCCCGGGTCGGAGGCCGGATACGCAGTATTTT. Amino acid sequence: CASSPGRRPDTQYF.

Many counts were recorded for this clonotype. The chain couples TRBV29-1 to TRBJ2-7; 9 bases fit TRBD2. Trimming at V came to 7 bases and at J to 2 bases, leaving 9 bases not matched to a gene. Germline lookup yields CDR1 SQVTM and CDR2 ANQGSEA. CDR3 length: 14 residues. The CDR3 is CSAVSGRRTYEQYF. Written as DNA, the CDR3 is TGCAGCGCCGTGAGCGGGAGGAGGACCTACGAGCAGTACTTC.

This clonotype was seen ten or more times. The chain joins TRBV27 to TRBJ1-5; D ambiguous. This CDR3 is 14 amino acids long. Germline CDR1 and CDR2: MNHEY and SMNVEV (reference sequence). The V and J ends lost 2 bases and 5 bases respectively, with 10 bases between them. The CDR3 DNA follows: TGTGCCAGCAGTTTAGGGTCGGAGTATCAGCCCCAGCATTTT. Translated: CASSLGSEYQPQHF.

This clonotype was seen ten or more times. The chain employs TRBV6-4 and TRBJ2-6; D is undetermined. Germline V CDR1 and CDR2: MRHNA, SNTAGT. The V and J ends lost 1 base and 0 bases respectively, with 1 base between them. This CDR3 contains 14 residues. CDR3 coding DNA: TGTGCCAGCAGTGACTTCTCTGGGGCCAACGTCCTGACTTTC. Amino acids: CASSDFSGANVLTF.

This clonotype appeared many times. V is TRBV7-2 and J is TRBJ2-7, with D tentatively TRBD2 (6 bases). Germline V gives CDR1 SGHTA, CDR2 FQGNSA. V lost 0 bases, J lost 3 bases, and 9 bases lay in between. The CDR3 consists of 14 residues. In nucleotides, the CDR3 is TGTGCCAGCAGCTTAGCGCGGGGCGGCTACGAGCAGTACTTC. It codes for CASSLARGGYEQYF. Filled out from reference TRBV7-2 and TRBJ2-7, the complete variable domain reads GAGVSQSPSNKVTEKGKDVELRCDPISGHTALYWYRQSLGQGLEFLIYFQGNSAPDKSGLPSDRFSAERTGGSVSTLTIQRTQQEDSAVYLCASSLARGGYEQYFGPGTRLTVT.

This clonotype has at least ten counts. The chain employs TRBV24-1 and TRBJ2-3, with 9 bases that match TRBD2. Germline CDR1 KGHDR, CDR2 SFDVKD. Trimming at V came to 1 base and at J to 6 bases, leaving 1 base not matched to a gene. This CDR3 is built from 14 residues. CDR3 nucleotides: TGTGCCACCAGTGATTTTCTAGCGGGGGATACGCAGTATTTT. It translates to CATSDFLAGDTQYF.

This clonotype came up many times. This chain connects TRBV14 to TRBJ2-1, with 9 bases identical to TRBD2. Germline lookup yields CDR1 SGHDN and CDR2 FVKESK. The CDR3 is made up of 15 amino acids. Trimming removed 4 bases from V and 4 bases from J; junction bases left unmatched: 5. The CDR3 loop is CASSLLSGRYNEQFF. The CDR3, as DNA: TGTGCCAGCAGCCTCCTTAGCGGGAGATACAATGAGCAGTTCTTC.

As concerns this clonotype: Given a much more abundant clone one base away, this may be a read error. Here the CDR3 omits its conserved ending phenylalanine or tryptophan, so a read error is the likely source. The chain is built from TRBV11-2 and TRBJ2-5; a possible D gene is TRBD1 (6 bases). V shed 5 bases and J shed 2 bases, with 15 bases lying between them. The CDR3 is made up of 15 amino acids. Germline assignment: CDR1 SGHAT and CDR2 FQNNGV. The CDR3 nucleotides read TGTGCCAGCAGCCCGCCGGGACAAACACAAGAGACCCAGTACTCC. Protein: CASSPPGQTQETQYS.

This clonotype was seen at least ten times. The rearrangement joins TRBV20-1 to TRBJ2-3, with 7 bases identical to TRBD2. This CDR3 spans 15 amino acids. Germline V gene sequence: CDR1 DFQATT, CDR2 SNEGSKA (reference sequence). After removal of 5 bases from V and 1 base from J, the junction contained 9 bases not matched to a gene. CDR3 protein: CSADAGAGRTDTQYF. CDR3 nucleotides: TGCAGTGCTGATGCGGGAGCGGGTCGCACAGATACGCAGTATTTT.

On this clonotype itself: A much more abundant neighbour one base away suggests this may be a read error. The chain employs TRBV7-9 and TRBJ2-5; TRBD1 agrees at 9 bases. V lost 2 bases to trimming and J lost 5 bases; unmatched junction nucleotides: 6. The CDR3 has 15 amino acids. Germline V gives CDR1 SEHNR, CDR2 FQNEAQ (reference sequence). CDR3 residues: CASSLPGTGPETQYF. The CDR3 region has the DNA TGTGCCAGCAGCTTACCCGGGACAGGGCCGGAGACCCAGTACTTC.

Of note for this clonotype: This could be a read error, since a much larger clone is one nucleotide away. The chain joins TRBV29-1 to TRBJ2-7; 7 nucleotides match TRBD1. Germline V lookup: CDR1 SQVTM, CDR2 ANQGSEA. CDR3 size: 12 residues. The CDR3 nucleotides are TGCGGCGTTGAAGATAGGGGGCTCGAGCAGTACTTC. Protein sequence: CGVEDRGLEQYF.

This clonotype has ten or more counts. The CDR3: CATSRVKGQGSHKQYF. The CDR3, as DNA: TGTGCCACCAGCAGGGTAAAGGGACAGGGGTCGCACAAGCAGTACTTC. The chain is built from TRBV15 and TRBJ2-7; TRBD1 aligns across 10 bases. In germline, CDR1 is LNHNV, CDR2 YYDKDF (reference sequence). Trimming took 3 bases from V and 8 from J; bases not matched to a gene: 13. The CDR3 is 16 amino acids. The variable domain in full, completed from reference TRBV15 and TRBJ2-7, reads DAMVIQNPRYQVTQFGKPVTLSCSQTLNHNVMYWYQQKSSQAPKLLFHYYDKDFNNEADTPDNFQSRRPNTSFCFLDIRSPGLGDTAMYLCATSRVKGQGSHKQYFGPGTRLTVT.

At least ten counts were recorded for this clonotype. This chain's CDR3 is CASSYGPQNYGYTF. The CDR3 nucleotides read TGTGCCAGCAGTTACGGACCCCAGAACTATGGCTACACCTTC. The chain is built from TRBV27 and TRBJ1-2; D gene uncertain. V lost 4 bases, J lost 2 bases, and 11 bases lay in between. The CDR3 runs 14 residues. The V gene's germline CDR1 is MNHEY and CDR2 SMNVEV (reference sequence).

Many counts were recorded for this clonotype. The chain recombines TRBV4-2 with TRBJ2-2, with D unclear. The CDR3 is made up of 12 amino acids. Germline loops: CDR1 LGHNA, CDR2 YNFKEQ. The V end was cut by 4 bases, the J end by 4 bases, with 4 bases between. The chain's CDR3 is CASSLTTGELFF. In nucleotides, the CDR3 is TGTGCCAGCAGCCTAACCACCGGGGAGCTGTTTTTT.

This clonotype was recorded at least ten times. The chain recombines TRBV28 with TRBJ1-1, with a weak D call TRBD1 (5 bases). V was pared by 2 bases and J by 1 base, with 11 bases between. The germline CDR1 and CDR2 sequences are MDHEN and SYDVKM. The CDR3 extends over 15 amino acids. Written as DNA, the CDR3 is TGTGCCAGCAGTTTAGGGGGGACGGCGAACACTGAAGCTTTCTTT. It encodes CASSLGGTANTEAFF.

At least ten counts were recorded for this clonotype. The chain is built from TRBV7-2 and TRBJ2-5; no reliable D call. V gave up 1 base and J gave up 2 bases, with 8 bases separating them. Germline V CDR1 and CDR2: SGHTA, FQGNSA. CDR3 length: 14 amino acids. This CDR3 reads CASSLGGFQETQYF. For the CDR3, the DNA is TGTGCCAGCAGCTTAGGGGGATTTCAAGAGACCCAGTACTTC.

Remarks on this clonotype: This could be a read error, since a much larger clone is one nucleotide away. The rearrangement joins TRBV20-1 to TRBJ2-5; D is possibly TRBD1 (5 bases). Germline V gene data show CDR1 as DFQATT and CDR2 as SNEGSKA (reference sequence). The CDR3 loop spans 14 amino acids. V was pared by 3 bases and J by 7 bases, with 18 bases between. The CDR3 protein is CSASPPPRVGTQYF. CDR3 nucleotides: TGCAGTGCTAGTCCCCCACCCAGGGTGGGGACCCAGTACTTC.

This clonotype was recorded at least ten times. This rearrangement joins TRBV20-1 to TRBJ2-1; the match to TRBD2 covers 10 bases. Germline lookup yields CDR1 DFQATT and CDR2 SNEGSKA (reference sequence). This CDR3 has 13 amino acids. V was clipped by 5 bases and J by 6 bases; unmatched bases: 4. This CDR3 reads CSAPRTSGNEQFF. The CDR3 DNA follows: TGCAGTGCTCCCCGGACTAGCGGCAATGAGCAGTTCTTC.

This clonotype was seen ten or more times. V and J are TRBV28 and TRBJ2-7; possible D gene TRBD2, 6 bases. The CDR3 contains 13 residues. Trimming shortened V by 3 bases and J by 9 bases, and 15 bases separated the two germline ends. CDR1 MDHEN and CDR2 SYDVKM come from the germline V gene. The CDR3 loop is CASSFYLDGGQYF. Written as DNA, the CDR3 is TGTGCCAGCAGTTTCTACTTGGACGGGGGGCAGTACTTC. Variable domain in full (rest from reference TRBV28 and TRBJ2-7): DVKVTQSSRYLVKRTGEKVFLECVQDMDHENMFWYRQDPGLGLRLIYFSYDVKMKEKGDIPEGYSVSREKKERFSLILESASTNQTSMYLCASSFYLDGGQYFGPGTRLTVT.

This clonotype was counted between two and nine times. J is TRBJ1-4 and V is TRBV7-2; D unclear. The V gene's germline CDR1 is SGHTA and CDR2 FQGNSA. The germline V and J ends were trimmed by 0 bases and 2 bases, with 7 bases remaining between them. The CDR3 totals 15 residues. For the CDR3, the DNA is TGTGCCAGCAGCTTAGCTGCGGGGACTAATGAAAAACTGTTTTTT. It specifies CASSLAAGTNEKLFF.

At least ten counts were recorded for this clonotype. The J gene is TRBJ2-6, the V gene TRBV7-9, with a possible D match to TRBD2 (7 bases). Trimming took off 1 base at V and 2 bases at J, with 9 bases between the two ends. The CDR3 length is 16 residues. Germline CDR1 and CDR2: SEHNR and FQNEAQ (reference sequence). The CDR3 reads CASSLGGGTGANVLTF. The CDR3 nucleotides are TGTGCCAGCAGCTTAGGGGGGGGCACTGGGGCCAACGTCCTGACTTTC. The variable domain in full, with the rest retrieved from reference TRBV7-9 and TRBJ2-6, is DTGVSQNPRHKITKRGQNVTFRCDPISEHNRLYWYRQTLGQGPEFLTYFQNEAQLEKSRLLSDRFSAERPKGSFSTLEIQRTEQGDSAMYLCASSLGGGTGANVLTFGAGSRLTVL.

In its sample, this clonotype was seen many times. The chain has TRBV9 and TRBJ1-1; maybe TRBD1 (5 bases). The germline V and J ends were trimmed by 4 bases and 4 bases, with 20 bases remaining between them. The CDR3 contains 16 residues. CDR1 is SGDLS, CDR2 YYNGEE, per germline. This CDR3 reads CASSPQIGRGFTEAFF. DNA of the CDR3: TGTGCCAGCAGCCCACAAATTGGTAGGGGTTTCACTGAAGCTTTCTTT.

In this sample, this clonotype turned up many times. The gene calls are TRBV7-9 and TRBJ2-5; 10 bases are a match to TRBD1. The trim removed 5 bases at V and 4 bases at J, leaving 13 bases unmatched. CDR3 length equals 17 residues. The germline V gene has CDR1 SEHNR and CDR2 FQNEAQ (reference sequence). The CDR3 region has the DNA TGTGCCAGCAGCCCAAGGACAGGGGGGACTCTCGGAGAGACCCAGTACTTC. This encodes CASSPRTGGTLGETQYF.

The chain has TRBV12-3 or TRBV12-4 and TRBJ1-6, with a possible D match to TRBD1 (5 bases). Trimming cost V 4 bases and J 6 bases, with 7 bases left between them. The CDR3 contains 13 residues. The CDR3 sequence is CASSSGFNSPLHF. The CDR3 DNA reads as TGTGCCAGCAGTTCAGGGTTTAATTCACCCCTCCACTTT.

This clonotype was detected ten times or more. The rearrangement uses TRBV5-1 and TRBJ1-4; no firm D call. V shed 0 bases and J shed 3 bases, with 6 bases lying between them. Germline lookup yields CDR1 SGHRS and CDR2 YFSETQ. This CDR3 is 14 amino acids long. The CDR3 region is CASSLDSSNEKLFF. Here the CDR3 DNA reads TGCGCCAGCAGCTTGGACAGCTCTAATGAAAAACTGTTTTTT.

This clonotype was seen repeatedly, ten times or more. This chain connects TRBV30 to TRBJ1-1; no firm D call. This CDR3 is 11 amino acids long. Germline lookup yields CDR1 GTSNPN and CDR2 SVGIG (reference sequence). V lost 2 bases, J lost 3 bases, and 4 bases lay in between. The DNA of the CDR3 is TGTGCCTGGAGTCCGTACACTGAAGCTTTCTTT. The encoded protein is CAWSPYTEAFF.

This clonotype was counted at least ten times. V is TRBV4-1 and J is TRBJ2-1; D not resolved. The CDR3 runs 15 residues. Germline values: CDR1 MGHRA, CDR2 YSYEKL. Trimming stripped 1 base from V and 8 bases from J, with 15 bases between. The CDR3 reads CASSQVSRGDDEQFF. The CDR3 region has the DNA TGCGCCAGCAGCCAAGTATCCCGCGGAGACGATGAGCAGTTCTTC.

For the CDR3, the DNA is TGTGCCAGCAGCTTGCACACGGAAGGAGTTGAGCAGTTCTTC. Translated, it gives CASSLHTEGVEQFF. The genes are TRBV7-2 and TRBJ2-1; the D is unclear. The CDR3 loop spans 14 amino acids. The germline CDR1 and CDR2 sequences are SGHTA and FQGNSA. The V gene lost 3 bases and the J gene lost 9 bases, with 15 bases spanning the gap.

This clonotype was recorded at least ten times. V gene TRBV5-5 combines with J gene TRBJ1-5; D remains unclear. The CDR3 consists of 13 residues. V was shortened by 1 base and J by 6 bases, with 8 bases between the two germline ends. Germline V gene sequence: CDR1 SGHKS, CDR2 YYEKEE (reference sequence). CDR3 amino acids: CASSLSLFQPQHF. Here the CDR3 DNA reads TGTGCCAGCAGCTTGTCGTTATTTCAGCCCCAGCATTTT.

This clonotype was seen many times. The chain combines TRBV28 with TRBJ2-7; 9 bases map to TRBD1. The ends lost 3 bases at V and 7 bases at J; junction bases unmatched: 16. The CDR3 has 17 residues. Germline lookup yields CDR1 MDHEN and CDR2 SYDVKM. CDR3 DNA sequence: TGTGCCAGCAGTTTGGGCCCTGGACAGGGGCCGCGAGGGGAGCAGTACTTC. Amino acids: CASSLGPGQGPRGEQYF.

This clonotype came up many times. The rearrangement links TRBV12-3 or TRBV12-4 to TRBJ2-7; TRBD2 matches 11 bases. V dropped 5 bases and J dropped 6; count of bases not matched to a gene: 3. This CDR3 is built from 13 residues. CDR3 region: CASSLLAGVEQYF. The CDR3, as DNA: TGTGCCAGCAGTCTACTAGCGGGGGTCGAGCAGTACTTC.